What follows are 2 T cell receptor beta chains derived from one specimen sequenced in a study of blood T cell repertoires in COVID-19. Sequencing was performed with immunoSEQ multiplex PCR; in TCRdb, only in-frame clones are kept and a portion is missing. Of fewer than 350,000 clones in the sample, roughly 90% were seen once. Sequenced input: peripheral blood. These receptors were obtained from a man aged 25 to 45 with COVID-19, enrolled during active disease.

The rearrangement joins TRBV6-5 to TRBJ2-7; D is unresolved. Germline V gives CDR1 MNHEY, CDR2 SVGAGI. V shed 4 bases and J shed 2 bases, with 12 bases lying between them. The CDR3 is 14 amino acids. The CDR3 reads CASSFRENPYEQYF. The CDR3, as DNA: TGTGCCAGCAGTTTTCGAGAGAACCCCTACGAGCAGTACTTC.

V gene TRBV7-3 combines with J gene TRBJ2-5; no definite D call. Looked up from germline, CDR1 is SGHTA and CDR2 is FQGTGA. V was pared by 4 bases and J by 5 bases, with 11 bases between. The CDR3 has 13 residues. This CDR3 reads CASSSTHAETQYF. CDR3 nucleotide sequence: TGTGCCAGCAGCTCCACCCACGCGGAGACCCAGTACTTC.